The entry that follows covers one T cell receptor (beta chain) sequence. Its antigen remains unidentified. Here immunoSEQ multiplex PCR was the method, and the copy in TCRdb shows in-frame clones only, minus some. The sample yields under 150,000 clones, roughly 90% seen once. This sample was taken from a study of T cell responses to AZD1222 COVID-19 vaccine. Study-level findings and limits: Clonal diversity was possibly underestimated; the donors were predominantly white British and more often female.

V was shortened by 7 bases and J by 5 bases, with 17 bases between the two germline ends. The CDR3 covers 14 residues. The germline V gene has CDR1 LGHNT and CDR2 FRNRAP. This TCR was recovered from an adult in good health. The chain has TRBV12-5 and TRBJ1-1; the D is unclear. The specimen was peripheral blood, collected on day 0 of AZD1222 vaccination. This CDR3 is CASALGLAGTEAFF. The CDR3 nucleotides are TGTGCTAGTGCCTTGGGCCTGGCGGGTACTGAAGCTTTCTTT. Together with reference TRBV12-5 and TRBJ1-1, the CDR3 gives the full variable domain: DARVTQTPRHKVTEMGQEVTMRCQPILGHNTVFWYRQTMMQGLELLAYFRNRAPLDDSGMPKDRFSAEMPDATLATLKIQPSEPRDSAVYFCASALGLAGTEAFFGQGTRLTVV.